These 5 T cell receptor beta chains came from one sample sequenced in a study of cytomegalovirus exposure and HLA in healthy donors. A multiplex PCR was run with 60 Vbeta primers and 13 Jbeta primers. Sequencing was performed with immunoSEQ multiplex PCR; in TCRdb, only in-frame clones are kept and a portion is missing. The data hold about 120,000 clones, with 80% observed a single time. The material sequenced was PBMCs. These receptors all stem from a man aged 25-45 years in good health and CMV-seronegative.

The rearrangement links TRBV29-1 to TRBJ1-1; TRBD1 aligns across 8 bases. Germline-derived CDR1 and CDR2 are SQVTM and ANQGSEA. This CDR3 contains 16 residues. V was pared by 0 bases and J by 1 base, with 7 bases of the junction left unmatched. The CDR3 bases are TGCAGCGTTGAAGACAGGGGGCGAAGAGGGAACACTGAAGCTTTCTTT. It translates to CSVEDRGRRGNTEAFF.

V is TRBV7-9 and J is TRBJ2-7; no clear D. This CDR3 has 12 residues. V was trimmed by 4 bases and J by 4 bases, leaving 8 bases between them. The germline V gene has CDR1 SEHNR and CDR2 FQNEAQ (reference sequence). CDR3: CASSSQAYEQYF. The CDR3 region has the DNA TGTGCCAGCAGCTCCCAAGCATACGAGCAGTACTTC. The complete variable domain, with remaining parts taken from reference TRBV7-9 and TRBJ2-7, reads DTGVSQNPRHKITKRGQNVTFRCDPISEHNRLYWYRQTLGQGPEFLTYFQNEAQLEKSRLLSDRFSAERPKGSFSTLEIQRTEQGDSAMYLCASSSQAYEQYFGPGTRLTVT.

The chain carries TRBV6-1 and TRBJ1-4; D ambiguous. Trimming stripped 6 bases from V and 6 bases from J, with 17 bases between. The CDR3 totals 15 residues. In germline, CDR1 is MNHNS, CDR2 SASEGT. The chain's CDR3 is CASSRTGWLDEKLFF. For the CDR3, the DNA is TGTGCCAGCAGCAGAACCGGGTGGTTGGATGAAAAACTGTTTTTT.

This rearrangement joins TRBV19 to TRBJ1-4; D may be TRBD1 (5 bases). The CDR3 has 15 amino acids. Germline V gene sequence: CDR1 LNHDA, CDR2 SQIVND (reference sequence). V was pared by 5 bases and J by 0 bases, with 10 bases between. This CDR3 is CASSRGVTTNEKLFF. The DNA for the CDR3 is TGTGCCAGTAGTCGGGGGGTAACAACTAATGAAAAACTGTTTTTT.

V usage is TRBV28 and J usage is TRBJ2-3, with 8 bases aligning to TRBD2. The J segment lost 5 bases and the V segment lost 7 bases, leaving 5 bases of the junction unmatched. CDR1 and CDR2 from the germline V gene are MDHEN and SYDVKM. This CDR3 is 13 amino acids long. CDR3 amino acids: CASTGLVEDTQYF. CDR3 nucleotides: TGTGCCAGCACGGGACTAGTAGAAGATACGCAGTATTTT.